Listed here are 28 T cell receptor beta chains from one sample, sequenced in a study of neurological immune-mediated disorders. Via MiXCR, TCRdb re-called the 5' RACE reads, giving one row per CDR3 protein. Among about 36,000 distinct CDR3 sequences, approximately 10% were seen once, and the ten largest hold roughly 6.6%. The specimen was PBMCs. These receptors came from a woman aged 30 to 39 with HTLV-1-associated myelopathy (HAM/TSP).

This clonotype has ten or more counts. The rearrangement uses TRBV5-1 and TRBJ1-5, with D tentatively TRBD1 (6 bases). This CDR3 comprises 15 residues. V shed 2 bases and J shed 8 bases, with 17 bases lying between them. CDR1 is SGHRS, CDR2 YFSETQ, per germline. The chain's CDR3 is CASSFTPGALEPQHF. Here the CDR3 DNA reads TGCGCCAGCAGCTTTACCCCAGGGGCGCTAGAGCCCCAGCATTTT.

This clonotype was recorded at least ten times. The chain has TRBV5-1 and TRBJ2-6, with TRBD2 as a possible D gene (5 bases). Germline assignment: CDR1 SGHRS and CDR2 YFSETQ. This CDR3 region has 13 residues. V lost 4 bases and J 4 bases, leaving 6 bases between the germline ends. As DNA, the CDR3 is TGCGCCAGCAGCCCGGGGGGGGCCAACGTCCTGACTTTC. Translated: CASSPGGANVLTF.

The chain recombines TRBV18 with TRBJ2-7, with TRBD1 matching over 7 bases. Trimming removed 5 bases from V and 2 bases from J; junction bases left unmatched: 3. This CDR3 is built from 13 residues. From germline, CDR1 is KGHSH and CDR2 LQKENI. The CDR3 bases are TGTGCCAGCTCAATGCAGGGGGCCTACGAGCAGTACTTC. This sequence encodes CASSMQGAYEQYF.

The V gene is TRBV29-1, the J gene TRBJ2-3; tentatively, D is TRBD1 or TRBD2 (5 bases each). The V gene lost 4 bases and the J gene lost 5 bases, with 13 bases spanning the gap. Germline V gives CDR1 SQVTM, CDR2 ANQGSEA. This CDR3 is built from 13 residues. The CDR3 bases are TGCAGCGTTGGTGAGGGACGGGTAGATACGCAGTATTTT. Translating gives CSVGEGRVDTQYF.

This clonotype was detected ten times or more. Possible read error: a much larger clone is one base away. The V gene is TRBV14, the J gene TRBJ2-2; D is perhaps TRBD2 (5 bases). CDR3 length equals 19 residues. Per the germline V gene, CDR1 is SGHDN and CDR2 is FVKESK. The CDR3 reads CTSSQDAGVSGPHRGELFF. The CDR3 DNA is TGTACCAGCAGCCAAGATGCCGGGGTCTCAGGCCCTCACCGGGGGGAGCTGTTTTTT. The whole variable domain, remainder taken from reference TRBV14 and TRBJ2-2, is EAGVTQFPSHSVIEKGQTVTLRCDPISGHDNLYWYRRVMGKEIKFLLHFVKESKQDESGMPNNRFLAERTGGTYSTLKVQPAELEDSGVYFCTSSQDAGVSGPHRGELFFGEGSRLTVL.

This clonotype was observed at least ten times. The chain joins TRBV5-1 to TRBJ1-1, with D maybe TRBD1 (6 bases). This CDR3 comprises 19 residues. Per the germline V gene, CDR1 is SGHRS and CDR2 is YFSETQ. Trimming removed 3 bases at V and 1 base at J, with 25 bases between. The CDR3, as DNA: TGCGCCAGCAGCTCAGCCCGGGAAGGTCTAAGGGGGACGAACACTGAAGCTTTCTTT. The encoded protein is CASSSAREGLRGTNTEAFF.

This clonotype appeared many times. The V and J genes are TRBV20-1 and TRBJ2-2, with TRBD2 matching 9 bases. The CDR3 consists of 14 residues. The V and J ends lost 6 bases and 7 bases, in that order; junction bases with no gene match: 9. Germline CDR1 is DFQATT and CDR2 is SNEGSKA (reference sequence). This CDR3 is CSARGGLGGGELFF. The CDR3 DNA is TGCAGTGCGCGGGGGGGCCTCGGTGGCGGGGAGCTGTTTTTT.

The table lists this clonotype with many counts. The chain uses TRBV20-1 and TRBJ2-3; 7 bases match TRBD2. Trimming cost V 0 bases and J 2 bases; bases outside gene matches: 5. The length of the CDR3 is 15 residues. Germline CDR1 DFQATT, CDR2 SNEGSKA (reference sequence). CDR3 DNA: TGCAGTGCTAGAGATCCGGGACTACCCACAGATACGCAGTATTTT. Its translation: CSARDPGLPTDTQYF.

The rearrangement uses TRBV10-3 and TRBJ2-3, with D unclear. Germline V lookup: CDR1 ENHRY, CDR2 SYGVKD. This CDR3 region has 13 residues. Trimming shortened V by 0 bases and J by 7 bases, and 8 bases separated the two germline ends. CDR3 region: CAISESGSNTQYF. The CDR3 region has the DNA TGTGCCATCAGTGAGTCTGGCTCTAATACGCAGTATTTT.

This clonotype came up many times. The chain is built from TRBV20-1 and TRBJ1-5, with a possible D match to TRBD1 (5 bases). Trimming removed 3 bases from V and 4 bases from J, with 13 bases in between. There are 14 residues in the CDR3. Germline V gene lookup returns CDR1 DFQATT and CDR2 SNEGSKA (reference sequence). Here the CDR3 reads CSASSQGINQPQHF. In DNA, the CDR3 is TGCAGTGCTAGTAGCCAGGGAATAAATCAGCCCCAGCATTTT.

Ten or more counts support this clonotype. The chain links TRBV2 to TRBJ1-1; possibly TRBD1 for D (6 bases). V shed 9 bases and J shed 2 bases, with 19 bases lying between them. CDR3 length equals 15 residues. Germline V gene sequence: CDR1 SNHLY, CDR2 FYNNEI. In nucleotides, the CDR3 is TGTGCCAGTATTCCACAGGGCCCTAGAAACACTGAAGCTTTCTTT. Translation gives CASIPQGPRNTEAFF.

The V call is TRBV6-6, the J call TRBJ2-3; 10 nucleotides align to TRBD2. Germline V gene sequence: CDR1 MNHNY, CDR2 SVGAGI (reference sequence). V was clipped by 5 bases and J by 10 bases; unmatched bases: 6. The CDR3 consists of 13 residues. The CDR3 DNA reads as TGTGCCAGCAGTGAGCGGGGGGGGAGGTCGCAGTATTTT. It encodes CASSERGGRSQYF.

This clonotype was picked up many times. The genes are TRBV7-2 and TRBJ2-7; D gene uncertain. The V gene's germline CDR1 is SGHTA and CDR2 FQGNSA. Trimming stripped 4 bases from V and 4 bases from J, with 20 bases between. The CDR3 consists of 16 residues. CDR3 coding DNA: TGTGCCAGCAGCTCGATAGACAACTCTACTACATACGAGCAGTACTTC. Residues: CASSSIDNSTTYEQYF. Drawing the rest from reference TRBV7-2 and TRBJ2-7, the complete variable domain is GAGVSQSPSNKVTEKGKDVELRCDPISGHTALYWYRQSLGQGLEFLIYFQGNSAPDKSGLPSDRFSAERTGGSVSTLTIQRTQQEDSAVYLCASSSIDNSTTYEQYFGPGTRLTVT.

This clonotype was picked up many times. The genes are TRBV5-1 and TRBJ1-3; no clear D gene. Germline CDR1 and CDR2: SGHRS and YFSETQ. Trimming cost V 5 bases and J 4 bases, with 7 bases left between them. The CDR3 length is 12 residues. Here the CDR3 DNA reads TGCGCCAGCAGTCGTGAAGGAAACACCATATATTTT. As protein: CASSREGNTIYF.

This clonotype was observed many times. The J gene is TRBJ2-7, the V gene TRBV12-3 or TRBV12-4; 9 bases map to TRBD1. The CDR3 consists of 15 residues. Losses at the gene ends were 5 bases for V and 0 bases for J; bases not matched to a gene: 5. Here the CDR3 DNA reads TGTGCCAGCAGTCAGACAGGGGGTAGCTCCTACGAGCAGTACTTC. It codes for CASSQTGGSSYEQYF.

This clonotype occurred many times. This sequence joins TRBV20-1 and TRBJ2-1; 12 bases match TRBD1. The CDR3 has 15 amino acids. J gave up 7 bases and V 5 bases, and 9 bases lay outside the gene matches. Germline CDR1 and CDR2: DFQATT and SNEGSKA (reference sequence). The CDR3: CSAGPGQGAGNEQFF. CDR3 sequence (DNA): TGCAGTGCTGGACCGGGACAGGGGGCTGGGAATGAGCAGTTCTTC.

This clonotype was seen ten or more times. This chain links TRBV20-1 with TRBJ2-7; D unresolved. This CDR3 contains 12 residues. Trimming pared 6 bases from V and 2 bases from J, leaving 11 bases between. The germline CDR1 and CDR2 sequences are DFQATT and SNEGSKA (reference sequence). The CDR3 loop is CSAWANAYEQYF. DNA for the CDR3: TGCAGTGCCTGGGCGAACGCCTACGAGCAGTACTTC.

This clonotype was picked up many times. The rearrangement links TRBV7-6 to TRBJ2-2, with TRBD1 identical over 10 bases. V lost 5 bases and J lost 7; bases outside the gene matches: 4. The CDR3 has 14 amino acids. Germline V gene lookup returns CDR1 SGHVS and CDR2 FNYEAQ. CDR3 bases: TGTGCCAGCAGCCAGGGACAGGGGAACGGGGAGCTGTTTTTT. Translating it yields CASSQGQGNGELFF.

Ten or more counts support this clonotype. The chain joins TRBV20-1 to TRBJ1-5; D gene uncertain. V gave up 3 bases and J gave up 4 bases, with 7 bases separating them. The CDR3 totals 12 residues. In germline, CDR1 is DFQATT, CDR2 SNEGSKA (reference sequence). Here the CDR3 DNA reads TGCAGTGCTAGGTCCAGGAATCAGCCCCAGCATTTT. Its translation: CSARSRNQPQHF.

Comments on this clonotype: This may be a read error: a much more frequent sequence differs by one nucleotide. The genes are TRBV20-1 and TRBJ1-5; 7 bases fit TRBD1. The CDR3 has 14 residues. Per the germline V gene, CDR1 is DFQATT and CDR2 is SNEGSKA (reference sequence). The DNA of the CDR3 is TGCAGTGCTCGACAGGGAGTAAGCAATCAGCTCCAGCATTTT. This sequence encodes CSARQGVSNQLQHF.

In this sample, this clonotype turned up many times. V gene TRBV7-2 combines with J gene TRBJ2-2; TRBD1 agrees at 7 bases. V lost 10 bases to trimming and J lost 10 bases; unmatched junction nucleotides: 9. The CDR3 runs to 12 residues. The germline V gene has CDR1 SGHTA and CDR2 FQGNSA. CDR3 protein: CANTQGPSELFF. The CDR3 DNA is TGTGCCAACACACAGGGGCCTTCGGAGCTGTTTTTT.

This clonotype has at least ten counts. The chain recombines TRBV7-3 with TRBJ2-3, with 9 nucleotides matching TRBD2. This CDR3 region has 15 residues. The J segment lost 3 bases and the V segment lost 2 bases, leaving 3 bases of the junction unmatched. Germline values: CDR1 SGHTA, CDR2 FQGTGA. CDR3 coding DNA: TGTGCCAGCAGCTTACTAGCGGGGACTACAGATACGCAGTATTTT. This encodes CASSLLAGTTDTQYF.

This clonotype was picked up many times. The V gene is TRBV7-2, the J gene TRBJ2-7; no clear D gene. V was clipped by 2 bases and J by 5 bases, with 4 bases between them. This CDR3 region has 11 residues. Germline assignment: CDR1 SGHTA and CDR2 FQGNSA. The chain's CDR3 is CASSLLNEQYF. The CDR3 coding sequence is TGTGCCAGCAGCTTATTGAACGAGCAGTACTTC.

This clonotype came up many times. The chain carries TRBV12-3 or TRBV12-4 and TRBJ2-2; 12 nucleotides agree with TRBD2. V gave up 6 bases and J gave up 6 bases; unmatched junction bases: 8. The CDR3 runs 16 residues. CDR3 in DNA: TGTGCCAGCAGCGACCTAGCGGGGGGGCTCGCCGGGGAGCTGTTTTTT. Translating it yields CASSDLAGGLAGELFF.

Remarks on this clonotype: At one of its ends the junction is not consistent with the germline gene, which may arise from a read error. V gene TRBV5-1 combines with J gene TRBJ2-7, with D perhaps being TRBD1 or TRBD2 (6 bases each). The CDR3 is 15 amino acids. Looked up from germline, CDR1 is SGHRS and CDR2 is YFSETQ. In DNA, the CDR3 is TGCGCCAGCGGCTTGCCGCCTGGGGGGCGCGACGAGCAGTACTTC. It encodes CASGLPPGGRDEQYF.

This clonotype was seen at least ten times. CDR3 in DNA: TGTGCCAGTAGCCACCGTTACGAGCAGTACTTC. Translated: CASSHRYEQYF. The chain couples TRBV19 to TRBJ2-7; D gene uncertain. V lost 6 bases, J lost 4 bases, and 7 bases lay in between. Germline-derived CDR1 and CDR2 are LNHDA and SQIVND (reference sequence). This CDR3 has 11 residues.

This clonotype was recorded many times. This sequence joins TRBV7-9 and TRBJ2-3; D is unresolved. The CDR3 spans 13 residues. Germline CDR1 and CDR2: SEHNR and FQNEAQ (reference sequence). V dropped 2 bases and J dropped 4 bases, with 7 bases sitting between them. CDR3: CASSLRLSDTQYF. The CDR3 region has the DNA TGTGCCAGCAGCTTAAGGTTGTCAGATACGCAGTATTTT.

This clonotype was observed many times. The chain employs TRBV5-1 and TRBJ1-2; D remains ambiguous. CDR3 length: 13 residues. Germline loops: CDR1 SGHRS, CDR2 YFSETQ. V was cut by 0 bases and J by 0 bases, with 3 bases left in between. The chain's CDR3 is CASSLASNYGYTF. The DNA of the CDR3 is TGCGCCAGCAGCTTGGCCTCTAACTATGGCTACACCTTC.